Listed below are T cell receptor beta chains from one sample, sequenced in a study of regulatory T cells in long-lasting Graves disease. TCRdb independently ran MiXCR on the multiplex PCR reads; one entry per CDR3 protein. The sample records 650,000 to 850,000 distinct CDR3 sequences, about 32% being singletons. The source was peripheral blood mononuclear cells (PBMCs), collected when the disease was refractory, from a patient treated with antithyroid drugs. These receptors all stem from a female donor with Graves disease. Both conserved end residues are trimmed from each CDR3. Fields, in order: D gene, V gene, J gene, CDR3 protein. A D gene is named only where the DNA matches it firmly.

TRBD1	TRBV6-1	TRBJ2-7	ASTDGGQGGYEQY
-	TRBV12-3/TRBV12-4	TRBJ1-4	ASSPGTRTNEKLF
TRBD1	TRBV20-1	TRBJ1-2	SARSTPETGANYGYT
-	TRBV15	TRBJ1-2	ATSRFKGVLGNYGYT
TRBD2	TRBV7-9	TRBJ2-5	ASTSPLAGETQY
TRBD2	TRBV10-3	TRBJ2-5	AISGSGRLETQY
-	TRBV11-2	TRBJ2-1	ASSLDRNNEQF
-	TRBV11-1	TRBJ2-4	ASSHPRTGDQNIQY
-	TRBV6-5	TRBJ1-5	ASSYRTGWEPQH
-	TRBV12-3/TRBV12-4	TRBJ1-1	ATTPGRNTEAF
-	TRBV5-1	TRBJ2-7	ASSLSGVGYEQY
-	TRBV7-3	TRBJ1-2	ASSPARGGANYGYT
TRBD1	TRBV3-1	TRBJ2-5	ATLARDSWETQY
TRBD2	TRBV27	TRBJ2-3	ASRRTRTSDTQY
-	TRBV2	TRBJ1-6	ASSEAASRNSPLH
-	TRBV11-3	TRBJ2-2	ASSLERSGPGELF
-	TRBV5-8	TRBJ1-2	ASSSQEDYGYT
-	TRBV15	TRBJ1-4	ATSIGSTPGKLF
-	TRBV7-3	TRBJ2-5	ASSQGLLGPGATQY
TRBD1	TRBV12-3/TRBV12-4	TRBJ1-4	ASSPYFIPGQANEKLF
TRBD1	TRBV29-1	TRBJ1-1	SISKTGGGSEAF
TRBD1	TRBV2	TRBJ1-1	ASRPGQADTEAF
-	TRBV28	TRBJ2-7	ASSLERVVDEQY
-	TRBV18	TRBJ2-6	ASSPASGANVLT
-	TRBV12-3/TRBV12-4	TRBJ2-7	ASSFQAGLEEQY
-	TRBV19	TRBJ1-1	ASSWGETEAF
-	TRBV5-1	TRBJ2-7	ASSLRGARSYEQY
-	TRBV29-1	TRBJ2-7	SVVPAASYEQY
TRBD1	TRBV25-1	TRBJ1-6	ASRGRQGENNSPLH